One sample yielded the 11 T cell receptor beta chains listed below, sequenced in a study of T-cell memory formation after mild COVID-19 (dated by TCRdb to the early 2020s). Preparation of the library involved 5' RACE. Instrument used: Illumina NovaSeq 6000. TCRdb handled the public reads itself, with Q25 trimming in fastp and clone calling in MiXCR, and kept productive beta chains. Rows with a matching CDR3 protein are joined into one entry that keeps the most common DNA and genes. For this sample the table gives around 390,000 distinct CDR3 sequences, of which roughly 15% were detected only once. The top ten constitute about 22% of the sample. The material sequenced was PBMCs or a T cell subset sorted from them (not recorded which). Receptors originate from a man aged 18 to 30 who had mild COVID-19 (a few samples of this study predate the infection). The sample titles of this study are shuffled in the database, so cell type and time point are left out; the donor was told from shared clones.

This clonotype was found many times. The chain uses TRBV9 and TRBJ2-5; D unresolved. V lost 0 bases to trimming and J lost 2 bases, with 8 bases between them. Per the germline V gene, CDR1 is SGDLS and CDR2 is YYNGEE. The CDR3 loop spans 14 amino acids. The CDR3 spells CASSVGGQQETQYF. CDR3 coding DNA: TGTGCCAGCAGCGTAGGCGGCCAGCAAGAGACCCAGTACTTC.

The CDR3 nucleotides are TGTGCCAGCAGTGATAGGGACAGGGGGAAGGACTCTACACCCCACGAGCAGTACGTC. The encoded protein is CASSDRDRGKDSTPHEQYV. The rearrangement uses TRBV6-4 and TRBJ2-7; 11 bases align to TRBD1. The CDR3 runs 19 residues. Germline lookup yields CDR1 MRHNA and CDR2 SNTAGT. V shed 3 bases, J shed 5 bases, and the junction held 18 bases outside the gene matches.

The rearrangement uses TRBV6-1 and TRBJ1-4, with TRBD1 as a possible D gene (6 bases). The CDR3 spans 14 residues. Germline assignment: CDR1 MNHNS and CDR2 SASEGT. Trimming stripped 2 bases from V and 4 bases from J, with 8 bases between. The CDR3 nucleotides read TGTGCCAGCAGTGAAAGGACAGATAATGAAAAACTGTTTTTT. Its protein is CASSERTDNEKLFF.

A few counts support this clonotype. CDR3 in amino acids: CASRSDRNTGELFF. CDR3 sequence (DNA): TGTGCCAGCAGATCGGACAGGAACACCGGGGAGCTGTTTTTT. The rearrangement uses TRBV7-6 and TRBJ2-2; tentatively, D is TRBD1 (6 bases). The CDR3 extends over 14 amino acids. V was trimmed by 6 bases and J by 1 base, leaving 9 bases between them. Germline assignment: CDR1 SGHVS and CDR2 FNYEAQ. Variable domain in full (rest from reference TRBV7-6 and TRBJ2-2): GAGVSQSPRYKVTKRGQDVALRCDPISGHVSLYWYRQALGQGPEFLTYFNYEAQQDKSGLPNDRFSAERPEGSISTLTIQRTEQRDSAMYRCASRSDRNTGELFFGEGSRLTVL.

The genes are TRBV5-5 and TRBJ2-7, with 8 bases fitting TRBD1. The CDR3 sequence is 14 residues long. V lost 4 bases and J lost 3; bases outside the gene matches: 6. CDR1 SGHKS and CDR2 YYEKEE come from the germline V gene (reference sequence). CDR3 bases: TGTGCCAGCAGCGACCCAGGGGGCTACTACGAGCAGTACTTC. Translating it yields CASSDPGGYYEQYF.

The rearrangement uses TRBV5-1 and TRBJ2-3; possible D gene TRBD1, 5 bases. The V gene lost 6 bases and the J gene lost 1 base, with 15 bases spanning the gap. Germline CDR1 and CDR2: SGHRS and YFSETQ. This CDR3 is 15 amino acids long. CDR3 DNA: TGCGCCAGCAATAATAAGGGGCAGGGCACAGATACGCAGTATTTT. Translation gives CASNNKGQGTDTQYF.

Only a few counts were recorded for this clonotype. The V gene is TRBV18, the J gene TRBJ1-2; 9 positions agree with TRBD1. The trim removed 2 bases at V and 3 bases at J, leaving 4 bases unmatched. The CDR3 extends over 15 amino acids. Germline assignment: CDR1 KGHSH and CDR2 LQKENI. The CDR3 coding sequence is TGTGCCAGCTCACCAACCGGGACAGGGTACTATGGCTACACCTTC. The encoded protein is CASSPTGTGYYGYTF.

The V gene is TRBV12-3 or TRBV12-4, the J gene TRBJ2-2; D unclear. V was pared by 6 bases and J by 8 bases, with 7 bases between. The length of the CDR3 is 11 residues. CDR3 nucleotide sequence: TGTGCCAGCAGGGTATTGGGGGAGCTGTTTTTT. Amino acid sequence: CASRVLGELFF.

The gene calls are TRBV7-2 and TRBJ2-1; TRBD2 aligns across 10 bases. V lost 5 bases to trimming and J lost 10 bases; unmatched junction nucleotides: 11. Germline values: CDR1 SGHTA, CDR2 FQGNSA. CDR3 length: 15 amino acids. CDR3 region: CASSTDLAGEGEQFF. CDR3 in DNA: TGTGCCAGCAGCACTGATCTAGCGGGAGAGGGAGAGCAGTTCTTC.

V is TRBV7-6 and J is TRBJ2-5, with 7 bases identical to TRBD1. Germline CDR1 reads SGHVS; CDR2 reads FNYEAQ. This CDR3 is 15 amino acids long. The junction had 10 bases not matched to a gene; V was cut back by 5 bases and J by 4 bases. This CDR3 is CASSTQQGWGETQYF. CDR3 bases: TGTGCCAGCAGCACACAACAGGGGTGGGGAGAGACCCAGTACTTC.

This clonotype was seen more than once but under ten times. This CDR3 is CASTASGGGNEQFF. For the CDR3, the DNA is TGCGCCAGCACTGCGAGCGGGGGGGGCAATGAGCAGTTCTTC. V is TRBV10-2 and J is TRBJ2-1; 10 nucleotides align to TRBD2. The V and J ends lost 7 bases and 6 bases, in that order; junction bases with no gene match: 6. Looked up from germline, CDR1 is WSHSY and CDR2 is SAAADI. The CDR3 has 14 residues.